This entry lists 2 T cell receptor beta chains sequenced from one sample in a study of blood T cell repertoires in COVID-19. Only in-frame clones appear in the TCRdb table, and some are missing; sequencing was by immunoSEQ multiplex PCR. The table includes about 460,000 clones, 70% to 90% detected once. The sequencing sample was made of PBMCs or T cells enriched from blood (not recorded which). These receptor sequences come from a woman aged 55 to 70 who had recovered from COVID-19.

V is TRBV10-2 and J is TRBJ2-5, with 8 bases that match TRBD1. Germline CDR1 reads WSHSY; CDR2 reads SAAADI. V dropped 3 bases and J dropped 4; count of bases not matched to a gene: 4. This CDR3 has 14 amino acids. The DNA of the CDR3 is TGCGCCAGCAGTGATGGACAGGGAGGAGAGACCCAGTACTTC. Translated, it gives CASSDGQGGETQYF.

This sequence joins TRBV14 and TRBJ1-2; 7 positions match TRBD1. The CDR3 is 15 residues long. With 1 base clipped from V and 8 bases from J, the junction kept 10 bases outside the gene matches. Germline CDR1 SGHDN, CDR2 FVKESK. As DNA, the CDR3 is TGTGCCAGCAGCCAAGTAACCACAGGGGCGCACGGCTACACCTTC. As protein: CASSQVTTGAHGYTF.